One sample yielded the 22 T cell receptor beta chains listed below, sequenced in a study of neurological immune-mediated disorders. TCRdb reprocessed the 5' RACE reads via MiXCR and lists one record per CDR3 protein. The sample lists 45,000 to 55,000 distinct CDR3 sequences, over 3.5% occurring once. Input material: PBMCs. These receptors were obtained from a man aged 55 to 70 with multiple sclerosis.

Many counts were recorded for this clonotype. V is TRBV19 and J is TRBJ2-1; D might be TRBD1 (7 bases). V lost 4 bases to trimming and J lost 9 bases, with 16 bases between them. The V gene's germline CDR1 is LNHDA and CDR2 SQIVND (reference sequence). There are 14 residues in the CDR3. The CDR3 reads CASSRIGGGGEQFF. CDR3 DNA: TGTGCCAGTAGTAGAATTGGAGGGGGCGGTGAGCAGTTCTTC. Using reference TRBV19 and TRBJ2-1 for the parts outside the CDR3, the full variable domain is DGGITQSPKYLFRKEGQNVTLSCEQNLNHDAMYWYRQDPGQGLRLIYYSQIVNDFQKGDIAEGYSVSREKKESFPLTVTSAQKNPTAFYLCASSRIGGGGEQFFGPGTRLTVL.

This clonotype occurred many times. The rearrangement uses TRBV12-3 or TRBV12-4 and TRBJ1-1, with D hard to call. The CDR3 consists of 13 residues. Trimming cost V 2 bases and J 6 bases, with 10 bases left between them. As DNA, the CDR3 is TGTGCCAGCAGTTTATCGGGGATCCCTGAAGCTTTCTTT. It specifies CASSLSGIPEAFF.

This clonotype has a count of ten or more. The V and J genes are TRBV5-1 and TRBJ2-5; 13 nucleotides line up with TRBD2. The CDR3 is 19 residues long. The V gene's germline CDR1 is SGHRS and CDR2 YFSETQ. The junction had 16 bases not matched to a gene; V was cut back by 3 bases and J by 5 bases. The CDR3 DNA sequence: TGCGCCAGCAGCTCGACCCGGACTAGCGGGAGTATCAGGGTCGAGACCCAGTACTTC. Amino acid sequence: CASSSTRTSGSIRVETQYF.

Of note for this clonotype: A much larger clone is a single base away; this may be a read error. The chain couples TRBV9 to TRBJ2-7, with D tentatively TRBD1 (6 bases). This CDR3 comprises 13 residues. Germline V lookup: CDR1 SGDLS, CDR2 YYNGEE. Trimming pared 2 bases from V and 12 bases from J, leaving 18 bases between. The CDR3 sequence: CASSVSGYGQRYF. The CDR3 bases are TGTGCCAGCAGCGTCTCCGGATACGGACAGCGGTACTTC.

This clonotype showed up many times. V usage is TRBV5-6 and J usage is TRBJ2-3; D remains unclear. The CDR3 is 14 residues long. In germline, CDR1 is SGHDT, CDR2 YYEEEE. V was cut by 3 bases and J by 3 bases, with 11 bases left in between. The chain's CDR3 is CASSSRRFTDTQYF. In DNA form, the CDR3 reads TGTGCCAGCAGCTCAAGACGCTTTACAGATACGCAGTATTTT.

The sample holds many counts of this clonotype. This chain links TRBV20-1 with TRBJ1-6, with TRBD1 matching 8 bases. CDR1 and CDR2 from the germline V gene are DFQATT and SNEGSKA (reference sequence). V shed 3 bases, J shed 16 bases, and the junction held 11 bases outside the gene matches. The CDR3 totals 13 residues. The CDR3 bases are TGCAGTGCTAGGGGAGGGACAGGTCACCCGCTCCACTTT. Encoded protein: CSARGGTGHPLHF.

Ten or more counts support this clonotype. In DNA, the CDR3 is TGTGCCAGCAGCTTAGATCCCCAAGAGACCCAGTACTTC. This codes for CASSLDPQETQYF. The rearrangement uses TRBV7-8 and TRBJ2-5; no clear D gene. V lost 1 base and J lost 1, with 4 bases in between. CDR1 and CDR2 (germline): SGHVS, FQNEAQ. The CDR3 totals 13 residues.

This clonotype appeared many times. The gene calls are TRBV5-4 and TRBJ2-2; 11 positions match TRBD1. CDR1 and CDR2 (germline): SGHNT, YYREEE (reference sequence). This CDR3 contains 15 residues. Trimming at V came to 4 bases and at J to 5 bases, leaving 4 bases not matched to a gene. CDR3 coding DNA: TGTGCCAGCAGCGCGGACAGGGGGCGTACCGGGGAGCTGTTTTTT. This encodes CASSADRGRTGELFF. Variable domain in full (rest from reference TRBV5-4 and TRBJ2-2): ETGVTQSPTHLIKTRGQQVTLRCSSQSGHNTVSWYQQALGQGPQFIFQYYREEENGRGNFPPRFSGLQFPNYSSELNVNALELDDSALYLCASSADRGRTGELFFGEGSRLTVL.

This clonotype has a count of ten or more. The V gene is TRBV20-1, the J gene TRBJ2-3; the match to TRBD2 covers 13 bases. After removal of 3 bases from V and 2 bases from J, the junction contained 2 bases not matched to a gene. The CDR3 is 15 amino acids. Germline CDR1 reads DFQATT; CDR2 reads SNEGSKA (reference sequence). The CDR3 sequence: CSARGLAGNTDTQYF. The CDR3 nucleotides read TGCAGTGCTAGGGGACTAGCGGGGAACACAGATACGCAGTATTTT.

This clonotype showed up many times. The chain employs TRBV5-1 and TRBJ1-1; unclear D gene. Germline values: CDR1 SGHRS, CDR2 YFSETQ. V was clipped by 4 bases and J by 3 bases, with 16 bases between them. The CDR3 length is 15 residues. CDR3 residues: CASSARPTGDTEAFF. The CDR3 nucleotides read TGCGCCAGCAGCGCCAGACCCACTGGGGACACTGAAGCTTTCTTT.

Ten or more counts support this clonotype. The rearrangement links TRBV20-1 to TRBJ1-1; 8 nucleotides align to TRBD1. CDR3 length equals 13 residues. Germline V lookup: CDR1 DFQATT, CDR2 SNEGSKA (reference sequence). The V gene end was trimmed by 4 bases and the J gene end by 5 bases; junction bases not matched to a gene: 6. In nucleotides, the CDR3 is TGCAGTGCTAAGGTCAGGGGGCGTACTGAAGCTTTCTTT. Translation gives CSAKVRGRTEAFF.

This clonotype came up many times. This sequence joins TRBV20-1 and TRBJ2-4; tentatively, D is TRBD2 (5 bases). CDR3 length: 13 amino acids. The V end lost 3 bases, the J end lost 7 bases, and 13 bases lay between the germline ends. Germline V gene data show CDR1 as DFQATT and CDR2 as SNEGSKA (reference sequence). This CDR3 is CSASRTSGNIQYF. Here the CDR3 DNA reads TGCAGTGCTAGTCGCACTAGTGGGAACATTCAGTACTTC.

This clonotype was seen repeatedly, ten times or more. The gene calls are TRBV9 and TRBJ1-1, with D perhaps matching TRBD1 (5 bases). The germline V gene has CDR1 SGDLS and CDR2 YYNGEE. The V end lost 0 bases, the J end lost 4 bases, and 16 bases lay between the germline ends. The CDR3 contains 16 residues. CDR3 nucleotides: TGTGCCAGCAGCGTAGCTCGCCCGGGGACGGGCACTGAAGCTTTCTTT. Amino acid sequence: CASSVARPGTGTEAFF.

This clonotype is medium-sized. The chain has TRBV7-2 and TRBJ1-2; D is unclear. From germline, CDR1 is SGHTA and CDR2 FQGNSA. The CDR3 consists of 15 residues. V dropped 3 bases and J dropped 5 bases, with 16 bases sitting between them. This CDR3 is CASSFISAGEYGYTF. CDR3 in DNA: TGTGCCAGCAGCTTTATCTCCGCAGGAGAGTATGGCTACACCTTC.

About this clonotype: A much larger clone lies a single base off, so this may be a read error. J is TRBJ2-6 and V is TRBV10-2; D is tentatively TRBD1 or TRBD2 (6 bases each). From germline, CDR1 is WSHSY and CDR2 SAAADI. This CDR3 comprises 13 residues. The CDR3 bases are TGCGCCAGCAGTCAGACGGGGGCCAAAGTCCTGACTTTC. It yields the protein CASSQTGAKVLTF.

This clonotype has a count of ten or more. The rearrangement links TRBV7-8 to TRBJ2-7; 9 bases are shared with TRBD2. This CDR3 region has 19 residues. V lost 1 base to trimming and J lost 7 bases; unmatched junction nucleotides: 20. Looked up from germline, CDR1 is SGHVS and CDR2 is FQNEAQ. Written as DNA, the CDR3 is TGTGCCAGCAGCTTAGTTGTTGTCCTAGCGGGGCCCGACTACGATGAGCAGTACTTC. This codes for CASSLVVVLAGPDYDEQYF. Full variable domain (rest looked up from reference TRBV7-8 and TRBJ2-7): GAGVSQSPRYKVAKRGQDVALRCDPISGHVSLFWYQQALGQGPEFLTYFQNEAQLDKSGLPSDRFFAERPEGSVSTLKIQRTQQEDSAVYLCASSLVVVLAGPDYDEQYFGPGTRLTVT.

The chain is built from TRBV30 and TRBJ2-2; 9 bases are shared with TRBD2. Per germline, CDR1 GTSNPN and CDR2 SVGIG (reference sequence). The J segment lost 3 bases and the V segment lost 3 bases, leaving 5 bases of the junction unmatched. CDR3 size: 15 residues. The CDR3, as DNA: TGTGCCTGGAGGGTAGCGGGAGTAGACACCGGGGAGCTGTTTTTT. Residues: CAWRVAGVDTGELFF.

Ten or more counts support this clonotype. The CDR3 loop is CASRPWDTEAFF. The CDR3, as DNA: TGTGCCAGCAGGCCGTGGGACACTGAAGCTTTCTTT. V and J are TRBV6-1 and TRBJ1-1, with D uncertain. There are 12 residues in the CDR3. V dropped 6 bases and J dropped 3 bases, with 8 bases sitting between them. The germline V gene encodes CDR1 MNHNS and CDR2 SASEGT.

This clonotype has ten or more counts. This rearrangement joins TRBV27 to TRBJ1-1, with no clear D. The CDR3 spans 11 residues. Germline V lookup: CDR1 MNHEY, CDR2 SMNVEV (reference sequence). V was trimmed by 4 bases and J by 3 bases, leaving 3 bases between them. This CDR3 reads CASSSYTEAFF. The DNA of the CDR3 is TGTGCCAGCAGTTCTTACACTGAAGCTTTCTTT.

This rearrangement joins TRBV5-5 to TRBJ2-3; D perhaps matches TRBD2 (6 bases). This CDR3 spans 17 amino acids. From germline, CDR1 is SGHKS and CDR2 YYEKEE (reference sequence). The V and J ends lost 1 base and 2 bases respectively, with 17 bases between them. CDR3 bases: TGTGCCAGCAGCTTGAGGGCGGGGCTCCTTCTCACAGATACGCAGTATTTT. It translates to CASSLRAGLLLTDTQYF. Based on the CDR3 plus reference TRBV5-5 and TRBJ2-3, the full variable domain is DAGVTQSPTHLIKTRGQQVTLRCSPISGHKSVSWYQQVLGQGPQFIFQYYEKEERGRGNFPDRFSARQFPNYSSELNVNALLLGDSALYLCASSLRAGLLLTDTQYFGPGTRLTVL.

This clonotype was recorded many times. This sequence joins TRBV7-8 and TRBJ2-3; 8 nucleotides line up with TRBD2. Germline loops: CDR1 SGHVS, CDR2 FQNEAQ. The CDR3 length is 15 residues. V lost 5 bases to trimming and J lost 2 bases; unmatched junction nucleotides: 6. The CDR3 loop is CASSPKTSVTDTQYF. The CDR3 DNA is TGTGCCAGCAGCCCAAAGACTAGCGTCACAGATACGCAGTATTTT.

In this sample, this clonotype turned up many times. The chain is built from TRBV29-1 and TRBJ2-1; the match to TRBD2 covers 15 bases. The J segment lost 3 bases and the V segment lost 5 bases, leaving 8 bases of the junction unmatched. Germline V lookup: CDR1 SQVTM, CDR2 ANQGSEA. The CDR3 is made up of 17 amino acids. This CDR3 reads CSVKRWTSGRDYNEQFF. CDR3 DNA: TGCAGCGTTAAGAGGTGGACTAGCGGGAGGGACTACAATGAGCAGTTCTTC.